This TCR beta chain came from a study of T cells in Graves' hyperthyroidism and ophthalmopathy. Study results and caveats: From stable hyperthyroidism, ophthalmopathy was set apart by a 13 V-J model.

The definition of stable Graves' hyperthyroidism was no ophthalmopathy progression within 18 months. Hyperthyroidism had been newly diagnosed in patients aged 18 to 65, and its duration was under 2 months. Uncontrolled infection, other autoimmune disease, pregnancy or lactation led to exclusion. With V trimmed by 6 bases and J by 0 bases, 6 bases remained unmatched. CDR3 length: 16 amino acids. CDR1 is MDHEN, CDR2 SYDVKM, per germline. This clonotype was detected many times. Its antigen is still unknown. TCR beta CDR3 regions were amplified from RNA transcripts. Using the HTBI primer set, a first-round RT-PCR was run on the TCR CDR3. One entry per CDR3 protein, called by TCRdb with MiXCR from the multiplex PCR reads. The repertoire holds 400,000 to 500,000 distinct CDR3 sequences, with roughly 13% as singletons.

The TCR sequence derives from a woman aged 18-29 years with Graves' hyperthyroidism. This rearrangement joins TRBV28 to TRBJ2-2; 8 nucleotides line up with TRBD2. Sequenced input: blood. CDR3: CASSLSGITNTGELFF. CDR3 bases: TGTGCCAGCAGCCTTAGCGGGATCACGAACACCGGGGAGCTGTTTTTT.